The clone carrying this T cell receptor (beta chain) was seen once. Antigen specificity is unknown. The data stem from a study of CD8+CD57+ T cells in acquired aplastic anemia. Overall study: Sorted cells (CD4+ and CD8+) yielded DNA amounts that averaged around 3.1 ug. An average of approximately 11 million reads for CD4+ cells was obtained from healthy donors. Study-wide results and limits: It was found that some 31 CD8+ CDR3 sequences were shared between patients and controls.

CDR3 and TCR beta VDJ profiling relied on genomic DNA as the template. Each CDR3 protein is one row after TCRdb ran MiXCR on the reads. The sample has 35,000 to 45,000 distinct CDR3 sequences, around 63% seen once. CDR1 LNHDA and CDR2 SQIVND come from the germline V gene (reference sequence). V shed 4 bases and J 7 bases; nucleotides not matched to a gene: 19. The CDR3 has 17 amino acids. The sequence derives from a human donor in good health, serving as a control. Sequencing input: sorted CD4+, CD8+, or CD8+CD57+ T cells (not recorded which) from PBMCs. This chain joins TRBV19 and TRBJ2-7; 7 bases are shared with TRBD1. Here the CDR3 DNA reads TGTGCCAGTAGTACCACCGCCCCGGGACAGTCCTCGGGGGAGCAGTACTTC. It is translated as CASSTTAPGQSSGEQYF.